A single sample is the source of the 17 T cell receptor beta chains below, sequenced in a study of breast tumors, draining lymph nodes, adjacent tissues. TCRdb reanalysed the multiplex PCR reads using MiXCR and keeps one entry per CDR3 protein. Of 150,000 or so distinct CDR3 sequences in the sample, 30% to 35% were seen once. Axillary draining lymph nodes of breast cancer patients supplied the node samples. Sequencing used axillary lymph node tissue. The receptors originated from a female donor with breast cancer. Some clones in this sample may be carry-over from other donors' samples.

The sample holds many counts of this clonotype. The genes are TRBV28 and TRBJ1-6; no clear D. V was shortened by 6 bases and J by 7 bases, with 13 bases between the two germline ends. This CDR3 region has 14 residues. Germline V CDR1 and CDR2: MDHEN, SYDVKM. The CDR3 sequence: CASSRPISNSPLHF. DNA of the CDR3: TGTGCCAGCAGCCGCCCCATCTCAAATTCACCCCTCCACTTT.

In its sample, this clonotype was seen many times. The genes are TRBV7-2 and TRBJ2-2; tentatively, D is TRBD2 (6 bases). V dropped 5 bases and J dropped 6 bases, with 16 bases sitting between them. Germline values: CDR1 SGHTA, CDR2 FQGNSA. The CDR3 runs 15 residues. The CDR3 here is CASSRLGSLAGELFF. The CDR3 bases are TGTGCCAGCAGCCGACTAGGGTCTTTAGCCGGGGAGCTGTTTTTT.

V is TRBV29-1 and J is TRBJ1-3; D is ambiguous. The V end lost 8 bases, the J end lost 0 bases, and 20 bases lay between the germline ends. CDR3 size: 16 residues. CDR1 and CDR2 (germline): SQVTM, ANQGSEA. The CDR3 reads CSLPGVSGGSGNTIYF. CDR3 bases: TGCAGCTTACCCGGAGTGTCGGGAGGCTCTGGAAACACCATATATTTT.

This clonotype was picked up many times. The chain combines TRBV30 with TRBJ2-3, with 13 bases fitting TRBD2. Germline-derived CDR1 and CDR2 are GTSNPN and SVGIG (reference sequence). The junction had 7 bases not matched to a gene; V was cut back by 2 bases and J by 8 bases. The CDR3 has 15 amino acids. The CDR3 sequence: CAWSKGLAGRGTQYF. CDR3 in DNA: TGTGCCTGGAGTAAGGGACTAGCGGGACGTGGTACGCAGTATTTT.

This clonotype was picked up many times. This sequence joins TRBV6-5 and TRBJ2-3; D gene ambiguous. V was clipped by 4 bases and J by 1 base, with 6 bases between them. The germline V gene encodes CDR1 MNHEY and CDR2 SVGAGI. The CDR3 loop spans 13 amino acids. The CDR3 reads CASSSAGTDTQYF. In nucleotides, the CDR3 is TGTGCCAGCAGTTCGGCGGGCACAGATACGCAGTATTTT.

This clonotype was counted at least ten times. For the CDR3, the DNA is TGTGCCACCAGCAGAGCGTCGAACAGGGGAGCAGATACGCAGTATTTT. Its protein product is CATSRASNRGADTQYF. The chain uses TRBV15 and TRBJ2-3; 7 nucleotides align to TRBD1. CDR1 is LNHNV, CDR2 YYDKDF, per germline (reference sequence). CDR3 length: 16 residues. V lost 1 base, J lost 4 bases, and 8 bases stayed unmatched.

This clonotype turned up a few times. A clone one base away is much larger, so this may be a read error. The chain employs TRBV12-3 or TRBV12-4 and TRBJ1-5; perhaps TRBD1 as D (6 bases). The CDR3 runs 11 residues. With 3 bases removed from V and 12 bases from J, the gap between germline ends came to 9 bases. In DNA, the CDR3 is TGTGCCAGCAGTTTCCAGGGGCACCAGCATTTT. Translation gives CASSFQGHQHF.

This clonotype occurred many times. V and J are TRBV5-8 and TRBJ2-3; 7 bases line up with TRBD2. V was clipped by 4 bases and J by 0 bases; unmatched bases: 5. This CDR3 has 15 amino acids. CDR1 and CDR2 (germline): SGHTS, YDEGEE. CDR3 sequence reads: CASSPGRRSTDTQYF. DNA of the CDR3: TGTGCCAGCAGCCCCGGGAGGAGGAGCACAGATACGCAGTATTTT. Complete variable domain (other parts from reference TRBV5-8 and TRBJ2-3): EAGVTQSPTHLIKTRGQQATLRCSPISGHTSVYWYQQALGLGLQFLLWYDEGEERNRGNFPPRFSGRQFPNYSSELNVNALELEDSALYLCASSPGRRSTDTQYFGPGTRLTVL.

In the case of this clonotype: An end of the junction does not agree with germline; a read error may underlie this. V and J are TRBV5-1 and TRBJ2-7, with a possible D match to TRBD1 (6 bases). Germline V gene sequence: CDR1 SGHRS, CDR2 YFSETQ. CDR3 length: 14 amino acids. CDR3 in amino acids: CASSLDSGEGGQYF. CDR3 DNA sequence: TGCGCCAGCAGCTTGGACTCAGGGGAAGGCGGGCAGTATTTC.

Points on this clonotype: A much larger clone lies a single base off, so this may be a read error. The chain uses TRBV12-3 or TRBV12-4 and TRBJ1-5; maybe TRBD1 (6 bases). V was clipped by 3 bases and J by 2 bases, with 14 bases between them. This CDR3 has 16 amino acids. CDR3 residues: CASSFVGGSGNQPQHF. The CDR3 coding sequence is TGTGCCAGCAGTTTCGTTGGGGGCTCGGGCAATCAGCCCCAGCATTTT.

As to this clonotype: One base away lies a much larger clone, so this may be a sequencing read error. The genes are TRBV20-1 and TRBJ2-7; D remains ambiguous. Germline lookup yields CDR1 DFQATT and CDR2 SNEGSKA (reference sequence). V was shortened by 1 base and J by 6 bases, with 16 bases between the two germline ends. CDR3 length: 14 amino acids. The CDR3 sequence: CSARGRTQFSEQYF. The CDR3 DNA reads as TGCAGTGCTAGAGGTCGAACCCAGTTCTCCGAGCAGTACTTC.

Regarding this clonotype: Germline and junction disagree at one end, which may indicate a read error. The chain has TRBV7-9 and TRBJ1-2, with 8 bases that match TRBD1. This CDR3 spans 15 amino acids. Per germline, CDR1 SEHNR and CDR2 FQNEAQ (reference sequence). In DNA, the CDR3 is TGTGCCAGCAGCTTAGTTCTGGCAGGGGGCACAGGCTACCCCTTC. The encoded protein is CASSLVLAGGTGYPF.

Many counts were recorded for this clonotype. One end of the junction fails to match germline, which may point to a read error. The chain recombines TRBV6-5 with TRBJ2-6; no clear D gene. The V gene's germline CDR1 is MNHEY and CDR2 SVGAGI. This CDR3 region has 15 residues. The CDR3 loop is CASSHSFSGANVLTF. CDR3 bases: TGTGCCAGCAGTCACTCTTTTTCTGGGGCCAACGTCCTGACTTTC.

The sample holds a few counts of this clonotype. The chain combines TRBV18 with TRBJ1-2, with 10 bases identical to TRBD1. V lost 6 bases, J lost 2 bases, and 9 bases stayed unmatched. This CDR3 is 16 amino acids long. Germline V gene lookup returns CDR1 KGHSH and CDR2 LQKENI. DNA of the CDR3: TGTGCCAGCTCCCTAGATCCGGGACAGGGGAACTATGGCTACACCTTC. Its translation is CASSLDPGQGNYGYTF.

Remarks on this clonotype: This may stem from a read error, because a much larger clone lies one nucleotide away. The J gene is TRBJ2-5, the V gene TRBV28, with 8 bases aligning to TRBD1. Per germline, CDR1 MDHEN and CDR2 SYDVKM. V lost 4 bases to trimming and J lost 5 bases; unmatched junction nucleotides: 9. CDR3 length: 15 residues. CDR3 sequence reads: CASSSLRTGRETQYF. The DNA for the CDR3 is TGTGCCAGCAGTTCTCTTAGGACAGGGAGGGAGACCCAGTACTTC.

The sample holds many counts of this clonotype. A much more abundant neighbour one base away suggests this may be a read error. CDR3 sequence (DNA): TGTGCCAGCAGGGACGCGGGGGGGGCCAACGTCCTGACTTTC. It encodes CASRDAGGANVLTF. This sequence joins TRBV12-3 or TRBV12-4 and TRBJ2-6; perhaps TRBD2 as D (6 bases). V gave up 6 bases and J gave up 4 bases, with 10 bases separating them. The CDR3 totals 14 residues.

This clonotype was seen repeatedly, ten times or more. V and J are TRBV5-1 and TRBJ1-5, with D possibly matching TRBD1 (5 bases). This CDR3 comprises 15 residues. V dropped 0 bases and J dropped 0 bases, with 7 bases sitting between them. From germline, CDR1 is SGHRS and CDR2 YFSETQ. This chain's CDR3 is CASSLVGDSNQPQHF. The DNA of the CDR3 is TGCGCCAGCAGCTTGGTAGGGGATAGCAATCAGCCCCAGCATTTT.